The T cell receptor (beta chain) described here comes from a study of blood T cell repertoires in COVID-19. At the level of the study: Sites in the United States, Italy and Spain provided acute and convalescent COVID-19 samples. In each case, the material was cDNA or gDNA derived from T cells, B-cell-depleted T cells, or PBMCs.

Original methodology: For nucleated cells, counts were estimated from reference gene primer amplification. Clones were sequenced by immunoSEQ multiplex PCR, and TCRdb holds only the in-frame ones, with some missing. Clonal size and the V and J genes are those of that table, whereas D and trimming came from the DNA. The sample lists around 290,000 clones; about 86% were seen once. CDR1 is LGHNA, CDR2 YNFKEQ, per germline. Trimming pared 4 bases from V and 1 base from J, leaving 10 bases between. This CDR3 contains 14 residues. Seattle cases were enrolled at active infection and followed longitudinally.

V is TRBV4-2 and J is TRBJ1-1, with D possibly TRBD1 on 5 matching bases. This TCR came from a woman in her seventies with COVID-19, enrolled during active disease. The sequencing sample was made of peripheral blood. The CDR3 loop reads CASSLGLENTEAFF. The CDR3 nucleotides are TGTGCCAGCAGCCTGGGACTAGAGAACACTGAAGCTTTCTTT.